The 9 T cell receptor beta chains below come from one sample, sequenced in a study of identical twins (dated by TCRdb to about 2016). Library creation used 5' RACE. For sequencing, an Illumina HiSeq 2000 was employed. The public sequencing data were trimmed at Q25 with fastp and processed into clonotypes with MiXCR by TCRdb, which kept only in-frame beta chains. One record per CDR3 amino acid sequence lists the most common genes and DNA. Here the sample has a few hundred thousand distinct CDR3 sequences; 9% to 10% occur a single time. About 8.1% of the sample lies in the top ten. The specimen was naive T cells sorted from blood. Taken with the paper, the label for cell subset or site translates to: cells isolated with a human naive T-cell isolation kit. The receptors shown here come from a woman aged 50 to 60 in good health.

Ten or more counts support this clonotype. V usage is TRBV5-1 and J usage is TRBJ2-1, with D perhaps matching TRBD2 (5 bases). Germline V gene sequence: CDR1 SGHRS, CDR2 YFSETQ. The CDR3 consists of 15 residues. V was cut by 4 bases and J by 0 bases, with 11 bases left in between. The chain's CDR3 is CASSGLGSSYNEQFF. The CDR3 DNA reads as TGCGCCAGCAGCGGGCTGGGGAGCTCCTACAATGAGCAGTTCTTC.

The chain employs TRBV11-2 and TRBJ2-1; D ambiguous. Trimming left V 2 bases short and J 6 bases short, with 8 bases between. The V gene's germline CDR1 is SGHAT and CDR2 FQNNGV. The CDR3 is 13 residues long. CDR3 in amino acids: CASSLFAGNEQFF. CDR3 DNA sequence: TGTGCCAGCAGCTTATTCGCAGGCAATGAGCAGTTCTTC.

This clonotype has ten or more counts. V is TRBV4-1 and J is TRBJ2-5; D is ambiguous. The length of the CDR3 is 13 residues. V gave up 4 bases and J gave up 5 bases, with 11 bases separating them. The germline gives CDR1 MGHRA, CDR2 YSYEKL. The CDR3 bases are TGCGCCAGCAGCCCCATACCGGCGGAGACCCAGTACTTC. As protein: CASSPIPAETQYF.

This clonotype was counted only a few times. The chain uses TRBV9 and TRBJ2-4; 7 bases are shared with TRBD2. Germline CDR1 SGDLS, CDR2 YYNGEE. This CDR3 region has 15 residues. The V segment lost 4 bases and the J segment 5 bases; nucleotides outside the gene matches: 9. CDR3 protein: CASSSGGREQNIQYF. The CDR3 region has the DNA TGTGCCAGCAGCTCAGGAGGGAGGGAGCAAAACATTCAGTACTTC.

The V and J genes are TRBV10-3 and TRBJ2-5; 9 bases agree with TRBD2. Germline V lookup: CDR1 ENHRY, CDR2 SYGVKD. V lost 0 bases and J lost 4; bases outside the gene matches: 12. This CDR3 contains 18 residues. CDR3 protein: CAISESRAGGTLGETQYF. CDR3 nucleotide sequence: TGTGCCATCAGTGAGTCCAGAGCGGGAGGAACTCTTGGAGAGACCCAGTACTTC.

The sample holds many counts of this clonotype. The V gene is TRBV11-2, the J gene TRBJ2-1; D possibly corresponds to TRBD2 (5 bases). Deletions cut 1 base from V and 7 bases from J, with 14 bases between. The CDR3 loop spans 15 amino acids. CDR1 is SGHAT and CDR2 is FQNNGV in the germline V gene. The CDR3 DNA reads as TGTGCCAGCAGCTTAGGGGGAGTCGCTATGAATGAGCAGTTCTTC. Protein: CASSLGGVAMNEQFF.

V is TRBV6-5 and J is TRBJ2-7; D gene unclear. The length of the CDR3 is 14 residues. Germline values: CDR1 MNHEY, CDR2 SVGAGI. The V end lost 0 bases, the J end lost 4 bases, and 10 bases lay between the germline ends. The CDR3 reads CASSYSPIAYEQYF. CDR3 nucleotide sequence: TGTGCCAGCAGTTACTCCCCGATTGCTTACGAGCAGTACTTC.

This rearrangement joins TRBV9 to TRBJ2-7, with D hard to call. This CDR3 comprises 14 residues. V shed 0 bases and J shed 6 bases, with 13 bases lying between them. Germline-derived CDR1 and CDR2 are SGDLS and YYNGEE. The CDR3 loop is CASSVASMGTEQYF. The CDR3 bases are TGTGCCAGCAGCGTAGCTTCCATGGGTACCGAGCAGTACTTC. The entire variable domain, with the rest obtained from reference TRBV9 and TRBJ2-7, is as follows: DSGVTQTPKHLITATGQRVTLRCSPRSGDLSVYWYQQSLDQGLQFLIQYYNGEERAKGNILERFSAQQFPDLHSELNLSSLELGDSALYFCASSVASMGTEQYFGPGTRLTVT.

The chain links TRBV12-3 or TRBV12-4 to TRBJ2-7; no reliable D call. V was shortened by 5 bases and J by 9 bases, with 14 bases between the two germline ends. CDR3 size: 12 residues. The CDR3, as DNA: TGTGCCAGCAGTCAACCCCCCTCCTCGCAGTACTTC. Its translation: CASSQPPSSQYF.